These 27 T cell receptor beta chains originate from one sample sequenced in a study of T cells after yellow fever vaccination. TCRdb called the 5' RACE reads again in MiXCR, with one record for every CDR3 protein. The sample lists under 700,000 distinct CDR3 sequences; about a sixth were seen once. The specimen was PBMCs, collected 5 days after the first yellow fever vaccination. Receptors were obtained from a man aged 18 to 29 who received the YFV17D yellow fever vaccine.

J is TRBJ1-2 and V is TRBV5-6, with TRBD1 matching over 10 bases. This CDR3 has 16 amino acids. Trimming took 3 bases from V and 7 from J; bases not matched to a gene: 12. From germline, CDR1 is SGHDT and CDR2 YYEEEE. This chain's CDR3 is CASSSPGQGSLGGYTF. In DNA, the CDR3 is TGTGCCAGCAGCTCACCGGGACAGGGGTCCCTGGGTGGCTACACCTTC.

Ten or more counts support this clonotype. The chain carries TRBV19 and TRBJ2-2, with D perhaps TRBD1 (5 bases). The length of the CDR3 is 14 residues. Germline V lookup: CDR1 LNHDA, CDR2 SQIVND (reference sequence). Trimming shortened V by 3 bases and J by 5 bases, and 10 bases separated the two germline ends. The CDR3 here is CASSMQGRTGELFF. CDR3 in DNA: TGTGCCAGTAGTATGCAGGGCAGAACCGGGGAGCTGTTTTTT. Filled out from reference TRBV19 and TRBJ2-2, the complete variable domain reads DGGITQSPKYLFRKEGQNVTLSCEQNLNHDAMYWYRQDPGQGLRLIYYSQIVNDFQKGDIAEGYSVSREKKESFPLTVTSAQKNPTAFYLCASSMQGRTGELFFGEGSRLTVL.

The chain has TRBV10-3 and TRBJ2-3; a possible D gene is TRBD2 (8 bases). The CDR3 has 16 residues. Germline V CDR1 and CDR2: ENHRY, SYGVKD. V was shortened by 10 bases and J by 1 base, with 21 bases between the two germline ends. CDR3 nucleotides: TGTGCCACGGGAGACAGGGCGGGGGGTGGCACAGATACGCAGTATTTT. Amino acids: CATGDRAGGGTDTQYF.

This clonotype was picked up a small number of times. This chain links TRBV11-2 with TRBJ1-1, with D uncertain. The CDR3 runs to 13 residues. Trimming took 5 bases from V and 2 from J, leaving 9 bases between them. Germline CDR1 SGHAT, CDR2 FQNNGV. CDR3: CASSPKSNTEAFF. CDR3 coding DNA: TGTGCCAGCAGCCCCAAATCTAACACTGAAGCTTTCTTT.

This clonotype was detected a few times. This chain uses TRBV6-1 with TRBJ2-1; no clear D gene. V was trimmed by 9 bases and J by 0 bases, leaving 15 bases between them. Germline V gene data show CDR1 as MNHNS and CDR2 as SASEGT. The CDR3 length is 15 residues. The CDR3: CASQYRTSSYNEQFF. CDR3 nucleotides: TGTGCCAGTCAATACCGCACGAGCTCCTACAATGAGCAGTTCTTC.

This clonotype was detected ten times or more. The DNA for the CDR3 is TGTGCCAGCAGTCTACGGACAGGATCCTACGAGCAGTACGTC. Residues: CASSLRTGSYEQYV. The chain carries TRBV28 and TRBJ2-7, with 7 bases aligning to TRBD1. The V gene's germline CDR1 is MDHEN and CDR2 SYDVKM. Losses at the gene ends were 5 bases for V and 1 base for J; bases not matched to a gene: 5. The CDR3 is 14 residues long.

The table lists this clonotype with a few counts. The chain employs TRBV18 and TRBJ1-4; D ambiguous. V was cut by 3 bases and J by 0 bases, with 11 bases left in between. This CDR3 is built from 16 residues. Germline V lookup: CDR1 KGHSH, CDR2 LQKENI. CDR3 sequence: CASSPLGRATNEKLFF. The CDR3 DNA sequence: TGTGCCAGCTCACCTCTAGGACGTGCAACTAATGAAAAACTGTTTTTT.

This rearrangement joins TRBV2 to TRBJ2-7; 10 bases match TRBD1. The CDR3 length is 14 residues. V dropped 5 bases and J dropped 5; count of bases not matched to a gene: 6. Germline values: CDR1 SNHLY, CDR2 FYNNEI. The CDR3 DNA reads as TGTGCCAGCAGTCCCCGGACAGGGGGGAACGAGCAGTACGTC. This encodes CASSPRTGGNEQYV.

The chain employs TRBV7-2 and TRBJ2-1, with 10 bases that match TRBD2. This CDR3 is built from 15 residues. The J segment lost 9 bases and the V segment lost 6 bases, leaving 11 bases of the junction unmatched. Germline V CDR1 and CDR2: SGHTA, FQGNSA. The CDR3 sequence is CASRSTSGATGEQFF. As DNA, the CDR3 is TGTGCCAGCAGGTCAACTAGCGGGGCCACCGGTGAGCAGTTCTTC.

This clonotype was recorded many times. The V and J genes are TRBV7-9 and TRBJ2-7; the match to TRBD1 covers 7 bases. The J segment lost 1 base and the V segment lost 5 bases, leaving 5 bases of the junction unmatched. The germline V gene has CDR1 SEHNR and CDR2 FQNEAQ (reference sequence). The CDR3 has 14 residues. CDR3: CASSPRDRSYEQYF. The CDR3 DNA sequence: TGTGCCAGCAGCCCCAGGGACAGATCCTACGAGCAGTACTTC.

The chain carries TRBV13 and TRBJ1-2; D call uncertain. The V end lost 5 bases, the J end lost 7 bases, and 14 bases lay between the germline ends. The CDR3 has 13 residues. The germline CDR1 and CDR2 sequences are PRHDT and FYEKMQ (reference sequence). The CDR3 is CASSLGPLCGYTF. For the CDR3, the DNA is TGTGCCAGCAGCCTTGGGCCCCTCTGTGGCTACACCTTC.

This chain links TRBV28 with TRBJ1-3; D is possibly TRBD1 (5 bases). Trimming cost V 8 bases and J 0 bases, with 11 bases left between them. The CDR3 has 14 amino acids. Germline loops: CDR1 MDHEN, CDR2 SYDVKM. CDR3 sequence: CASYTTDSGNTIYF. As DNA, the CDR3 is TGTGCCAGCTATACGACAGACTCTGGAAACACCATATATTTT. Drawing the rest from reference TRBV28 and TRBJ1-3, the complete variable domain is DVKVTQSSRYLVKRTGEKVFLECVQDMDHENMFWYRQDPGLGLRLIYFSYDVKMKEKGDIPEGYSVSREKKERFSLILESASTNQTSMYLCASYTTDSGNTIYFGEGSWLTVV.

This clonotype was observed a handful of times. This chain links TRBV10-3 with TRBJ2-1; 7 positions agree with TRBD1. Germline CDR1 is ENHRY and CDR2 is SYGVKD. This CDR3 region has 16 residues. J lost 0 bases, V lost 0 bases, and 2 bases had no gene match. The DNA for the CDR3 is TGTGCCATCAGTGAGTCGGCAGGGGGCTCCTACAATGAGCAGTTCTTC. Translated: CAISESAGGSYNEQFF.

The chain employs TRBV20-1 and TRBJ1-4, with D unclear. V dropped 5 bases and J dropped 1 base, with 8 bases sitting between them. CDR3 size: 13 residues. Germline CDR1 is DFQATT and CDR2 is SNEGSKA (reference sequence). The CDR3 nucleotides read TGCAGTGCTCTGACGGGAACTAATGAAAAACTGTTTTTT. As protein: CSALTGTNEKLFF.

This clonotype was seen a handful of times. J is TRBJ1-1 and V is TRBV7-9; 8 bases line up with TRBD1. With V trimmed by 5 bases and J by 1 base, 6 bases remained unmatched. Germline V lookup: CDR1 SEHNR, CDR2 FQNEAQ (reference sequence). The CDR3 extends over 15 amino acids. The CDR3 spells CASSQGQGGNTEAFF. CDR3 DNA sequence: TGTGCCAGCAGCCAAGGACAGGGAGGGAACACTGAAGCTTTCTTT.

This clonotype was recorded a few times. This chain links TRBV6-1 with TRBJ2-7; D gene unclear. The CDR3 runs 14 residues. CDR1 MNHNS and CDR2 SASEGT come from the germline V gene. V was cut by 4 bases and J by 0 bases, with 10 bases left in between. CDR3 sequence (DNA): TGTGCCAGCAGTGCGCGGACGTTCTCCTACGAGCAGTACTTC. This encodes CASSARTFSYEQYF.

This clonotype was detected ten times or more. The CDR3 sequence is CASRPRWAGDTDTQYF. CDR3 in DNA: TGTGCCAGCAGACCCCGTTGGGCGGGAGACACAGATACGCAGTATTTT. V and J are TRBV12-3 or TRBV12-4 and TRBJ2-3; 7 nucleotides match TRBD2. With 6 bases clipped from V and 2 bases from J, the junction kept 11 bases outside the gene matches. The CDR3 runs 16 residues.

The chain recombines TRBV28 with TRBJ1-1; D is possibly TRBD1 (5 bases). Trimming removed 5 bases from V and 1 base from J, with 26 bases in between. The CDR3 sequence is 19 residues long. The germline V gene encodes CDR1 MDHEN and CDR2 SYDVKM. The CDR3 loop reads CASSPPGGVVLLRNTEAFF. The CDR3 DNA reads as TGTGCCAGCAGTCCCCCCGGGGGTGTGGTTCTCTTAAGGAACACTGAAGCTTTCTTT.

This rearrangement joins TRBV4-1 to TRBJ2-3; D is uncertain. V was pared by 1 base and J by 4 bases, with 15 bases between. This CDR3 region has 16 residues. In germline, CDR1 is MGHRA, CDR2 YSYEKL. CDR3 amino acids: CASSQVSRIGPDTQYF. CDR3 in DNA: TGCGCCAGCAGCCAAGTTTCTAGGATCGGGCCAGATACGCAGTATTTT.

This clonotype was detected a few times. This sequence joins TRBV11-2 and TRBJ2-5, with 8 bases that match TRBD2. Per the germline V gene, CDR1 is SGHAT and CDR2 is FQNNGV. Trimming removed 4 bases from V and 5 bases from J; junction bases left unmatched: 6. The CDR3 is 14 amino acids. The CDR3 is CASSSLAGTETQYF. The CDR3 bases are TGTGCCAGCAGCTCGTTAGCGGGGACGGAGACCCAGTACTTC.

This clonotype was seen only once. The V call is TRBV7-9, the J call TRBJ2-7; possibly TRBD1 or TRBD2 for D (6 bases each). CDR1 and CDR2 from the germline V gene are SEHNR and FQNEAQ (reference sequence). This CDR3 contains 16 residues. The V gene lost 1 base and the J gene lost 7 bases, with 20 bases spanning the gap. Here the CDR3 reads CASSLGHGGSRDEQYV. The DNA for the CDR3 is TGTGCCAGCAGCTTAGGCCACGGGGGCAGCCGGGATGAGCAGTACGTC.

The chain is built from TRBV18 and TRBJ1-1, with a weak D call TRBD1 (5 bases). The CDR3 has 11 residues. V was clipped by 2 bases and J by 8 bases, with 6 bases between them. Germline CDR1 is KGHSH and CDR2 is LQKENI. The DNA for the CDR3 is TGTGCCAGCTCACCAGGGGGGGAAGCTTTCTTT. Amino acid sequence: CASSPGGEAFF.

This clonotype was counted between two and nine times. V and J are TRBV5-5 and TRBJ1-6; D not certain. The CDR3 has 15 residues. Germline V gene data show CDR1 as SGHKS and CDR2 as YYEKEE (reference sequence). V lost 2 bases, J lost 9 bases, and 15 bases lay in between. CDR3 sequence reads: CASSLTRVAGSPLHF. For the CDR3, the DNA is TGTGCCAGCAGCTTAACCCGGGTTGCAGGTTCACCCCTCCACTTT.

This clonotype has a handful of counts. The chain employs TRBV7-9 and TRBJ1-1, with no clear D. The CDR3 runs 12 residues. CDR1 is SEHNR and CDR2 is FQNEAQ in the germline V gene (reference sequence). Trimming stripped 5 bases from V and 6 bases from J, with 10 bases between. CDR3 nucleotides: TGTGCCAGCAGCCGAGGGTCCCCTGAAGCTTTCTTT. Its translation: CASSRGSPEAFF.

The V gene is TRBV15, the J gene TRBJ2-1; D may be TRBD2 (5 bases). CDR1 LNHNV and CDR2 YYDKDF come from the germline V gene (reference sequence). Trimming cost V 5 bases and J 4 bases, with 21 bases left between them. This CDR3 contains 17 residues. CDR3 sequence (DNA): TGTGCCACCAGCTCGGGGTACATAAAGTCCACATACAATGAGCAGTTCTTC. Its translation: CATSSGYIKSTYNEQFF.

This sequence joins TRBV7-9 and TRBJ1-4, with D perhaps TRBD1 (6 bases). Germline CDR1 reads SEHNR; CDR2 reads FQNEAQ (reference sequence). Trimming stripped 5 bases from V and 8 bases from J, with 21 bases between. The CDR3 contains 16 residues. DNA for the CDR3: TGTGCCAGCAGCGTCCGAAGGGGGGGGATTGACGAAAAACTGTTTTTT. Translated: CASSVRRGGIDEKLFF.

This clonotype was counted a single time. CDR3 sequence: CATSLFSNQPQHF. The CDR3, as DNA: TGTGCCACCAGTCTCTTCAGCAATCAGCCCCAGCATTTT. The chain joins TRBV15 to TRBJ1-5; D gene ambiguous. V was clipped by 6 bases and J by 1 base, with 7 bases between them. Germline values: CDR1 LNHNV, CDR2 YYDKDF (reference sequence). There are 13 residues in the CDR3.